The 4 T cell receptor beta chains given below trace back to one sample, sequenced in a study of shared clonotypes between healthy human individuals. It was CD45RO-negative cells, positively selected for CCR7, that made up naive CD8 cells, with terminally differentiated effector memory CD45RA+ cells excluded. Profiling relied on immunoSEQ multiplex PCR, and the TCRdb table lists in-frame clones only, not all of them. The sample lists some 2 million clones; approximately 95% were seen once. Sequencing was performed on naive CD8+ T cells sorted from blood. Receptors were obtained from a man between 18 and 29 years old in good health.

DNA of the CDR3: TGTGCCAGCACAGAACGTACAGGACGAGGCACTGAAGCTTTCTTT. Residues: CASTERTGRGTEAFF. This rearrangement joins TRBV6-1 to TRBJ1-1, with D perhaps matching TRBD1 (5 bases). CDR1 is MNHNS and CDR2 is SASEGT in the germline V gene. With 7 bases removed from V and 4 bases from J, the gap between germline ends came to 19 bases. The CDR3 sequence is 15 residues long.

This chain uses TRBV10-1 with TRBJ2-7; D may be TRBD1 or TRBD2 (5 bases each). Trimming pared 3 bases from V and 4 bases from J, leaving 13 bases between. Germline CDR1 is WNHNN and CDR2 is SYGVQD (reference sequence). This CDR3 contains 14 residues. CDR3 coding DNA: TGCGCCAGCAGTGATGTCGGGGCAGCGTACGAGCAGTACTTC. Translated: CASSDVGAAYEQYF.

The chain joins TRBV5-4 to TRBJ2-5; D ambiguous. The V gene's germline CDR1 is SGHNT and CDR2 YYREEE (reference sequence). The CDR3 runs 13 residues. Trimming stripped 0 bases from V and 5 bases from J, with 8 bases between. CDR3 protein: CASSLGARETQYF. The CDR3 DNA sequence: TGTGCCAGCAGCTTGGGGGCCAGGGAGACCCAGTACTTC.

This clone appeared a single time. This CDR3 is CASSITEQPQHF. As DNA, the CDR3 is TGTGCCAGTAGTATAACTGAGCAGCCCCAGCATTTT. The chain is built from TRBV19 and TRBJ1-5; D is undetermined. V was cut by 2 bases and J by 7 bases, with 6 bases left in between. The CDR3 length is 12 residues. Germline V gene sequence: CDR1 LNHDA, CDR2 SQIVND (reference sequence).